A selection of T cell receptor beta chains follows, all from one sample in a study of T cells in Graves' hyperthyroidism and ophthalmopathy. TCRdb ran MiXCR on the multiplex PCR reads and lists one entry per CDR3 protein. Here the sample spans approximately 520,000 distinct CDR3 sequences, roughly 20% being singletons. The sequenced sample was blood. The origin of the receptors is a man younger than 35 with Graves' hyperthyroidism. Each CDR3 is given with its conserved first and last residue. A D gene is named only where the DNA matches it firmly. Expanded clones are given a class, and other clones once, few, many or no size at all.

D gene,V gene,clone size,J gene,CDR3 protein,CDR3 DNA
TRBD2,TRBV7-6,many,TRBJ2-7,CASSPKWGGTPYEQYF,TGTGCCAGCAGCCCAAAGTGGGGGGGGACTCCCTACGAGCAGTACTTC
NA,TRBV28,NA,TRBJ2-7,CASSLRTRLYEQYF,TGTGCCAGCAGTTTAAGGACCCGTTTGTACGAGCAGTACTTC
TRBD2,TRBV12-3/TRBV12-4,many,TRBJ2-2,CASSLRGANTGELFF,TGTGCCAGCAGTTTACGGGGGGCGAACACCGGGGAGCTGTTTTTT
NA,TRBV30,many,TRBJ1-5,CAWSEGVSQPQHF,TGTGCCTGGAGTGAAGGGGTCAGTCAGCCCCAGCATTTT
TRBD1,TRBV19,many,TRBJ1-1,CASSPQGTGLTAFF,TGTGCCAGTAGCCCTCAGGGGACAGGGTTAACGGCTTTCTTT
TRBD2,TRBV6-1,many,TRBJ2-3,CASSATSGGPDTQYF,TGTGCCAGCAGTGCAACTAGCGGGGGGCCAGATACGCAGTATTTT
NA,TRBV28,once,TRBJ1-1,CASSPATNTDAFF,TGTGCCAGCAGCCCAGCGACGAACACTGATGCTTTCTTT
TRBD1,TRBV7-9,few,TRBJ2-7,CASSLEDRGTYEQYF,TGTGCCAGCAGCTTAGAGGACAGGGGGACCTACGAGCAGTACTTC
TRBD1,TRBV27,many,TRBJ2-7,CASSLVRGQSSEQYF,TGTGCCAGCAGTTTAGTCAGGGGGCAGTCAAGCGAGCAGTACTTC
NA,TRBV27,many,TRBJ1-2,CASSFTGLNYGYTF,TGTGCCAGCAGTTTCACAGGACTTAACTATGGCTACACCTTC
NA,TRBV2,NA,TRBJ1-3,CASRRNPGNTIYF,TGTGCCAGCAGGCGAAACCCTGGAAACACCATATATTTT
TRBD1,TRBV5-1,NA,TRBJ1-2,CASSTRRGGANYGYTF,TGCGCCAGCAGCACCCGCAGGGGGGGAGCTAACTATGGCTACACCTTC
NA,TRBV6-5,many,TRBJ1-1,CASSSMGTEAFF,TGTGCCAGCAGCAGCATGGGGACTGAAGCTTTCTTT
NA,TRBV10-3,many,TRBJ2-5,CAISERSQETQYF,TGTGCCATCAGTGAGAGAAGCCAAGAGACCCAGTACTTC
NA,TRBV12-3/TRBV12-4,few,TRBJ1-1,CASSPGYRGDTEAFF,TGTGCCAGCTCACCAGGATACCGGGGGGATACTGAAGCTTTCTTT